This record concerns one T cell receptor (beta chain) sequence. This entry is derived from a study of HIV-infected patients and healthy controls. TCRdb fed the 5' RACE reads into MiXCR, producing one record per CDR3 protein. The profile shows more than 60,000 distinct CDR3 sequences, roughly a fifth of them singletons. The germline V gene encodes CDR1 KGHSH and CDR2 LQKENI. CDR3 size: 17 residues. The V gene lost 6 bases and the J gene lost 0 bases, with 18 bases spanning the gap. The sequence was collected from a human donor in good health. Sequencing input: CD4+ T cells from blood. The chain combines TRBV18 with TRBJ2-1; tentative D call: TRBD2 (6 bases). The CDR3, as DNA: TGTGCCAGCTCCCCCACTACTAGCAGACGCTCCTACAATGAGCAGTTCTTC. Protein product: CASSPTTSRRSYNEQFF.